This T cell receptor beta chain appears in the sequencing data of a study of cytomegalovirus exposure and HLA in healthy donors. The study, taken as a whole, reports: In a later analysis, common viral pathogens appeared linked to several of the most significant clusters.

Researchers ran the PCR with 60 Vbeta and 13 Jbeta primers. The data were produced by immunoSEQ multiplex PCR, yet TCRdb's version contains in-frame clones alone and is incomplete. Of 200,000 or so clones listed, about 77% are singletons. Per germline, CDR1 SGHNT and CDR2 YYREEE (reference sequence). CDR3 length equals 13 residues. Trimming shortened V by 10 bases and J by 3 bases, and 16 bases separated the two germline ends. Remarks on this clone: Its target is not known.

The receptor was isolated from a woman aged 30 to 39 in good health and CMV-seropositive. The chain combines TRBV5-4 with TRBJ2-5, with D perhaps TRBD2 (7 bases). The sequenced material came from PBMCs. CDR3 in DNA: TGTGCCGGGAGGGGGGCCATAGAAGAGACCCAGTACTTC. Amino acid sequence: CAGRGAIEETQYF.